The TCR beta chain described here comes from a study of OX40 agonist ivuxolimab in advanced cancers. The CDR3 length is 16 residues. Trimming shortened V by 0 bases and J by 0 bases, and 10 bases separated the two germline ends. In germline, CDR1 is MGHDK, CDR2 SYGVNS. Clones were read by immunoSEQ multiplex PCR, and TCRdb kept only the in-frame ones, dropping some. The table records around 56,000 clones, more than 75% of them present only once. This TCR derives from an adult with an advanced solid tumor such as melanoma, head and neck, liver or kidney cancer. The sample consisted of CD4+ or CD8+ T cells sorted from blood, taken in a trial of the OX40 agonist ivuxolimab. The J gene is TRBJ2-3, the V gene TRBV25-1; TRBD2 might be the D (5 bases). CDR3 nucleotide sequence: TGTGCCAGCAGTGAATATGGGTCGGGAAGCACAGATACGCAGTATTTT. This gives the protein CASSEYGSGSTDTQYF.